Listed below are T cell receptor beta chains from one sample, sequenced in a study of cytomegalovirus exposure and HLA in healthy donors. Profiled with immunoSEQ multiplex PCR; TCRdb holds only in-frame clones, not every one. The sample contains 95,000 to 150,000 clones, about 68% of which appear only once. The specimen sequenced was PBMCs. These receptors originate from a man aged 35-49 years in good health and CMV-seropositive. Both conserved end residues are part of each CDR3. Each record gives: V gene, J gene, D gene, clone size, CDR3 protein, CDR3 DNA. A D gene is named only where the DNA matches it firmly. Rows give clone size only sometimes, using once, few, many, or a class for an expanded clone.

TRBV19	TRBJ1-1	-	-	CASSISRHMNTEAFF	TGTGCCAGTAGTATATCCCGACACATGAACACTGAAGCTTTCTTT
TRBV7-9	TRBJ1-5	TRBD1	-	CASSLEGGQGATPQHF	TGTGCCAGCAGCCTAGAGGGGGGCCAGGGGGCGACTCCCCAGCATTTT
TRBV6-5	TRBJ2-7	TRBD1	-	CASQFAGGSYEQYF	TGTGCCAGCCAATTCGCAGGGGGCTCCTACGAGCAGTACTTC
TRBV7-2	TRBJ2-2	-	-	CASSLDGEHGELFF	TGTGCCAGCAGCTTAGACGGGGAACACGGGGAGCTGTTTTTT
TRBV10-3	TRBJ2-3	TRBD2	-	CAISGAGGPQDTQYF	TGTGCCATCAGTGGGGCGGGAGGGCCTCAAGATACGCAGTATTTT
TRBV6-4	TRBJ1-2	TRBD1	-	CASSGQGTGHYGYTF	TGTGCCAGCAGTGGTCAGGGGACAGGGCACTATGGCTACACCTTC
TRBV5-6	TRBJ2-3	-	-	CASSYLRGRSGTDTQYF	TGTGCCAGCAGCTACCTCCGAGGGAGGTCCGGCACAGATACGCAGTATTTT
TRBV27	TRBJ2-7	-	-	CASSLSFDTSSSYEQYF	TGTGCCAGCAGTTTGAGTTTTGACACCTCCAGCTCCTACGAGCAGTACTTC
TRBV5-4	TRBJ2-3	TRBD2	-	CASSLARGGRADTQYF	TGTGCCAGCAGCTTGGCTCGGGGGGGCCGTGCAGATACGCAGTATTTT
TRBV6-1	TRBJ2-1	-	-	CASGSPPVYNEQFF	TGTGCCAGCGGGAGCCCTCCCGTATACAATGAGCAGTTCTTC
TRBV4-3	TRBJ2-1	TRBD2	-	CASSQAPSGSLSYNEQFF	TGCGCCAGCAGCCAAGCTCCTAGCGGGAGTTTGTCCTACAATGAGCAGTTCTTC
TRBV4-3	TRBJ1-5	-	-	CASSQEGGGPQHF	TGCGCCAGCAGCCAAGAAGGCGGCGGGCCCCAGCATTTT
TRBV9	TRBJ2-7	TRBD2	-	CASSLGTSGSYEQYF	TGTGCCAGCAGCCTAGGGACTAGCGGCTCCTACGAGCAGTACTTC
TRBV7-8	TRBJ2-7	-	-	CASSLLDTHYEQYF	TGTGCCAGCAGCTTACTGGACACCCACTACGAGCAGTACTTC
TRBV19	TRBJ1-2	-	-	CASVDRSVIGYTF	TGTGCCAGTGTCGACAGGTCGGTAATCGGCTACACCTTC
TRBV5-1	TRBJ2-1	-	-	CASSLVLGDEQFF	TGCGCCAGCAGCTTGGTTCTAGGGGATGAGCAGTTCTTC
TRBV30	TRBJ1-6	TRBD1	once	CAWTRDSSSLHF	TGTGCCTGGACAAGGGACAGTTCGTCCCTCCACTTT
TRBV6-6	TRBJ2-3	-	-	CASSYSSGITDTQYF	TGTGCCAGCAGTTACTCGAGCGGAATCACAGATACGCAGTATTTT
TRBV30	TRBJ1-3	-	-	CAWSSSGNTIYF	TGTGCCTGGAGCTCCTCTGGAAACACCATATATTTT
TRBV29-1	TRBJ2-7	-	few	CSVGPRPREQYF	TGCAGCGTTGGGCCCCGACCGCGGGAGCAGTACTTC
TRBV5-6	TRBJ1-1	-	-	CASSGAGATEAFF	TGTGCCAGCAGCGGCGCAGGGGCCACTGAAGCTTTCTTT
TRBV27	TRBJ2-7	-	-	CASSLYLGGPRYEQYF	TGTGCCAGCAGTTTGTATCTCGGAGGCCCCAGGTACGAGCAGTACTTC
TRBV6-5	TRBJ2-5	TRBD1	-	CASSGPGTEETQYF	TGTGCCAGCAGTGGCCCCGGGACAGAAGAGACCCAGTACTTC
TRBV9	TRBJ2-1	TRBD1	-	CASRPRAGGDEQFF	TGTGCCAGCAGACCCCGGGCAGGGGGCGATGAGCAGTTCTTC
TRBV27	TRBJ1-2	-	-	CASTRGGAGYGYTF	TGTGCCAGCACCCGTGGGGGCGCCGGCTATGGCTACACCTTC
TRBV7-2	TRBJ2-1	-	-	CASSRLTGYNEQFF	TGTGCCTCCAGCAGACTGACAGGCTACAATGAGCAGTTCTTC
TRBV7-9	TRBJ1-3	-	-	CASSLGPNRERNTIYF	TGTGCCAGCAGCTTGGGGCCCAACAGGGAAAGAAACACCATATATTTT
TRBV5-1	TRBJ2-7	TRBD1	-	CASSLGTGPSYEQYF	TGCGCCAGCAGCTTAGGGACAGGGCCCTCCTACGAGCAGTACTTC
TRBV19	TRBJ1-2	-	-	CASSPGEYYGYTF	TGTGCCAGTAGTCCCGGGGAGTACTATGGCTACACCTTC
TRBV21-1	TRBJ1-2	-	-	CASSKAGTGIVYGYTF	TGTGCCAGCAGCAAAGCGGGGACAGGGATCGTCTATGGCTACACCTTC
TRBV6-5	TRBJ1-5	-	-	CASTGGSNQPQHF	TGTGCCAGCACGGGGGGTAGCAATCAGCCCCAGCATTTT
TRBV5-1	TRBJ1-5	TRBD1	-	CASSLDRGGNQPQHF	TGCGCCAGCAGCTTGGACAGGGGCGGCAATCAGCCCCAGCATTTT
TRBV25-1	TRBJ2-3	TRBD2	-	CASSASYAAGARVTQYF	TGTGCCAGCAGTGCCTCTTACGCGGCGGGAGCCAGAGTTACGCAGTATTTT
TRBV6-4	TRBJ2-1	-	-	CASSLNLVSYNEQFF	TGTGCCAGCAGCTTAAACTTGGTTTCCTACAATGAGCAGTTCTTC
TRBV2	TRBJ1-1	TRBD1	-	CASSEGQGGAEAFF	TGTGCCAGCAGTGAAGGACAGGGTGGCGCTGAAGCTTTCTTT
TRBV29-1	TRBJ1-2	-	once	CSVTRGERNGYTF	TGCAGCGTGACCCGCGGGGAGAGGAATGGCTACACCTTC
TRBV4-1	TRBJ2-1	-	few	CASSPMAPMAGTSYNEQFF	TGCGCCAGCAGCCCGATGGCCCCTATGGCGGGGACCTCCTACAATGAGCAGTTCTTC
TRBV10-3	TRBJ1-4	-	-	CAISGRGGNEKLFF	TGTGCCATCAGTGGACGAGGGGGAAACGAAAAACTGTTTTTT
TRBV11-1	TRBJ2-7	TRBD1	-	CASSLLGQGAYEQYF	TGTGCCAGCAGCTTATTGGGACAGGGGGCCTACGAGCAGTACTTC
TRBV2	TRBJ2-1	-	-	CASKGGDSYNEQFF	TGTGCCAGCAAGGGGGGGGACTCCTACAATGAGCAGTTCTTC
TRBV30	TRBJ1-6	-	-	CAWSVPVGGDPSPLHF	TGTGCCTGGAGTGTACCAGTGGGGGGAGACCCTTCACCCCTCCACTTT
TRBV10-3	TRBJ2-3	TRBD2	few	CATGRGTSTDTQYF	TGTGCCACCGGGCGGGGGACTAGCACAGATACGCAGTATTTT
TRBV4-3	TRBJ2-1	-	-	CASSPPGGGSLNEQFF	TGCGCCAGCAGCCCCCCGGGGGGCGGGAGTCTTAATGAGCAGTTCTTC
TRBV9	TRBJ2-7	TRBD2	-	CASSESGRKNEQYF	TGTGCCAGCAGCGAAAGCGGGAGGAAGAACGAGCAGTACTTC
TRBV28	TRBJ2-7	TRBD2	-	CASSPRLAGEWEQYF	TGTGCCAGCAGTCCTCGACTAGCGGGGGAGTGGGAGCAGTACTTC
TRBV7-9	TRBJ2-3	-	-	CASSPGGAGEGTQYF	TGTGCCAGCAGTCCCGGCGGTGCCGGGGAAGGTACGCAGTATTTT
TRBV9	TRBJ2-2	-	-	CASSARPPSGELFF	TGTGCCAGCAGCGCAAGACCCCCTAGCGGGGAGCTGTTTTTT
TRBV30	TRBJ1-1	-	-	CAWTLTVRTEAFF	TGTGCCTGGACTCTTACTGTTCGCACTGAAGCTTTCTTT
TRBV6-5	TRBJ1-2	TRBD1	few	CASGPYYDRGHGYTF	TGTGCCAGCGGGCCCTATTACGACAGGGGCCATGGCTACACCTTC
TRBV7-9	TRBJ1-1	-	-	CASSLRDTEAFF	TGTGCCAGCAGCCTCCGGGACACTGAAGCTTTCTTT
TRBV7-2	TRBJ2-3	-	-	CASSEPGLRDTQYF	TGTGCCAGCAGTGAACCGGGACTTAGAGATACGCAGTATTTT
TRBV19	TRBJ2-1	-	-	CASSIDTGHFEQFF	TGTGCCAGTAGTATAGACACCGGACATTTCGAGCAGTTCTTC
TRBV28	TRBJ1-4	-	-	CASSPRGGLNEKLFF	TGTGCCAGCAGTCCCCGTGGGGGCCTTAATGAAAAACTGTTTTTT
TRBV5-4	TRBJ1-4	-	-	CASSERGGANEKLFF	TGTGCCAGCAGCGAACGAGGGGGTGCTAATGAAAAACTGTTTTTT
TRBV19	TRBJ2-2	TRBD1	-	CASRRTGSGELFF	TGTGCCAGTAGACGGACAGGTTCGGGAGAGCTGTTTTTT
TRBV9	TRBJ2-7	-	-	CASSVGNRLVDSQYF	TGTGCCAGCAGCGTCGGGAATCGACTAGTTGATTCGCAGTACTTC
TRBV15	TRBJ2-5	-	-	CATSPGTLQETQYF	TGTGCCACCTCTCCCGGGACACTGCAAGAGACCCAGTACTTC
TRBV27	TRBJ1-5	TRBD1	-	CASRLEGTAGNQPQHF	TGTGCCAGCAGACTCGAGGGGACAGCCGGGAATCAGCCCCAGCATTTT
TRBV29-1	TRBJ2-1	TRBD1	-	CSVTGYNEQFF	TGCAGCGTGACAGGGTACAATGAGCAGTTCTTC